What follows are 21 T cell receptor beta chains derived from one specimen sequenced in a study of graft-versus-host responses after intestinal transplantation (dated by TCRdb to the early 2020s). What this sample's time point label stands for: cells obtained before transplantation from donor or recipient. Their recognized antigens are unknown. Libraries were built with the immunoSEQ multiplex PCR assay. As stored in TCRdb, this immuneACCESS dataset retains in-frame rearrangements with V and J assigned. A fraction of the clones does not appear; measured against another copy, unresolved V genes explain less than half of the discrepancy, and the remainder lacks a known reason. For this sample there are about 85,000 clones; 75% to 95% appear just once. About 8% of the sample comes from the top ten. This sample comprised unstimulated CD8+ T cells sorted from spleen or lymph node cells, obtained before transplant. These receptor sequences come from a human donor who was the organ donor for an intestinal transplant.

This clone was detected only a few times. This sequence joins TRBV7-6 and TRBJ1-1; the match to TRBD1 covers 7 bases. Germline lookup yields CDR1 SGHVS and CDR2 FNYEAQ. The V gene end was trimmed by 5 bases and the J gene end by 10 bases; junction bases not matched to a gene: 7. The CDR3 contains 12 residues. The CDR3 DNA sequence: TGTGCCAGCAGCACCTCAGGGGGACCAGCTTTCTTT. It specifies CASSTSGGPAFF.

The gene calls are TRBV5-5 and TRBJ2-3; the match to TRBD1 covers 8 bases. The V segment lost 4 bases and the J segment 1 base; nucleotides outside the gene matches: 14. The CDR3 has 18 residues. Germline V gene lookup returns CDR1 SGHKS and CDR2 YYEKEE (reference sequence). CDR3 in DNA: TGTGCCAGCAGCATCCCGGGACAGGACGTTCGGGGCACAGATACGCAGTATTTT. Translation gives CASSIPGQDVRGTDTQYF.

The chain carries TRBV5-4 and TRBJ1-3, with a weak D call TRBD1 (6 bases). Germline-derived CDR1 and CDR2 are SGHNT and YYREEE (reference sequence). The CDR3 runs to 12 residues. The DNA of the CDR3 is TGTGCGACAGGAATCGGTGGAAACACCATATATTTT. Translation gives CATGIGGNTIYF. Supplemented by reference TRBV5-4 and TRBJ1-3, the full variable domain reads ETGVTQSPTHLIKTRGQQVTLRCSSQSGHNTVSWYQQALGQGPQFIFQYYREEENGRGNFPPRFSGLQFPNYSSELNVNALELDDSALYLCATGIGGNTIYFGEGSWLTVV.

The chain has TRBV5-1 and TRBJ2-3, with 10 bases matching TRBD2. The CDR3 length is 15 residues. The V gene end was trimmed by 0 bases and the J gene end by 6 bases; junction bases not matched to a gene: 4. Germline V gives CDR1 SGHRS, CDR2 YFSETQ. CDR3 coding DNA: TGCGCCAGCAGCTTGGGGCTAGCGGGAGCCGATACGCAGTATTTT. The encoded protein is CASSLGLAGADTQYF. Looking up the rest from reference TRBV5-1 and TRBJ2-3 gives the full variable domain: KAGVTQTPRYLIKTRGQQVTLSCSPISGHRSVSWYQQTPGQGLQFLFEYFSETQRNKGNFPGRFSGRQFSNSRSEMNVSTLELGDSALYLCASSLGLAGADTQYFGPGTRLTVL.

This chain joins TRBV18 and TRBJ2-7; no clear D gene. V was pared by 0 bases and J by 6 bases, with 12 bases between. This CDR3 is 14 amino acids long. CDR1 is KGHSH and CDR2 is LQKENI in the germline V gene. Here the CDR3 reads CASSPPAAWGEQYF. CDR3 bases: TGTGCCAGCTCACCACCGGCGGCTTGGGGCGAGCAGTACTTC.

The chain recombines TRBV10-3 with TRBJ2-5; the D gene is possibly TRBD2 (5 bases). The J call may be in error: the DNA end matches TRBJ2-7 better. Germline loops: CDR1 ENHRY, CDR2 SYGVKD. The CDR3 covers 13 residues. This chain's CDR3 is CAISGVQPYEQYF. DNA for the CDR3: TGTGCCATCAGCGGGGTCCAGCCCTACGAGCAGTACTTC.

The rearrangement uses TRBV27 and TRBJ2-5; D may correspond to TRBD1 or TRBD2 (5 bases each). CDR1 is MNHEY, CDR2 SMNVEV, per germline (reference sequence). V dropped 6 bases and J dropped 0 bases, with 14 bases sitting between them. The CDR3 has 15 residues. In nucleotides, the CDR3 is TGTGCCAGCAGATACCGGGACGAGTACCAAGAGACCCAGTACTTC. It yields the protein CASRYRDEYQETQYF.

The chain couples TRBV6-5 to TRBJ2-7; the match to TRBD1 covers 7 bases. J was trimmed by 2 bases and V by 1 base; bases with no gene match: 2. The CDR3 is 14 amino acids. Germline CDR1 is MNHEY and CDR2 is SVGAGI. In nucleotides, the CDR3 is TGTGCCAGCAGTTACTGGGACAGAGCCTACGAGCAGTACTTC. Its translation: CASSYWDRAYEQYF.

The V call is TRBV6-5, the J call TRBJ2-1, with unresolved D. CDR1 and CDR2 (germline): MNHEY, SVGAGI. CDR3 length equals 14 residues. Trimming took off 5 bases at V and 5 bases at J, with 13 bases between the two ends. In nucleotides, the CDR3 is TGTGCCAGCAGTGATCACTGGGGTGACAATGAGCAGTTCTTC. This encodes CASSDHWGDNEQFF.

This clone was seen only once. The genes are TRBV2 and TRBJ1-2; TRBD1 might be the D (6 bases). The germline V gene encodes CDR1 SNHLY and CDR2 FYNNEI. V lost 6 bases to trimming and J lost 2 bases, with 19 bases between them. The CDR3 is 16 amino acids. The CDR3 loop reads CASSRTVGNSNYGYTF. CDR3 nucleotide sequence: TGTGCCAGCAGCCGGACAGTTGGGAACTCAAACTATGGCTACACCTTC.

V usage is TRBV27 and J usage is TRBJ1-6, with 11 nucleotides matching TRBD1. Germline V gene lookup returns CDR1 MNHEY and CDR2 SMNVEV (reference sequence). Trimming at V came to 2 bases and at J to 9 bases, leaving 6 bases not matched to a gene. This CDR3 is built from 16 residues. This chain's CDR3 is CASSLAGDRGISPLHF. CDR3 bases: TGTGCCAGCAGTTTAGCTGGGGACAGGGGGATTTCACCCCTCCACTTT.

The CDR3 is CATSRGTGTNHEQYF. CDR3 nucleotide sequence: TGTGCCACCAGCAGAGGCACCGGGACGAATCACGAGCAGTACTTC. The chain uses TRBV15 and TRBJ2-7; the D call may be TRBD1 or TRBD2 (5 bases each). CDR3 length equals 15 residues. Per the germline V gene, CDR1 is LNHNV and CDR2 is YYDKDF (reference sequence). Trimming removed 1 base from V and 5 bases from J, with 15 bases in between.

The chain has TRBV6-5 and TRBJ1-1; D not resolved. The germline CDR1 and CDR2 sequences are MNHEY and SVGAGI. This CDR3 contains 15 residues. V lost 6 bases and J 0 bases, leaving 14 bases between the germline ends. CDR3 region: CASSPRTRMNTEAFF. The DNA for the CDR3 is TGTGCCAGCAGCCCTAGGACGCGGATGAACACTGAAGCTTTCTTT.

V and J are TRBV7-9 and TRBJ1-4, with 7 bases aligning to TRBD1. Per germline, CDR1 SEHNR and CDR2 FQNEAQ (reference sequence). The CDR3 totals 16 residues. Losses at the gene ends were 5 bases for V and 8 bases for J; bases not matched to a gene: 14. Written as DNA, the CDR3 is TGTGCCAGCAGCCCCCCCCGGGGAACAGGGGAAGAAAAACTGTTTTTT. Its translation: CASSPPRGTGEEKLFF.

This rearrangement joins TRBV6-4 to TRBJ2-3; D not certain. The CDR3 contains 13 residues. Trimming took off 5 bases at V and 0 bases at J, with 6 bases between the two ends. The germline gives CDR1 MRHNA, CDR2 SNTAGT. As DNA, the CDR3 is TGTGCCAGCAGTTCTAGTAGCACAGATACGCAGTATTTT. Protein product: CASSSSSTDTQYF.

J is TRBJ1-6 and V is TRBV27; D call uncertain. The V gene's germline CDR1 is MNHEY and CDR2 SMNVEV (reference sequence). V lost 2 bases, J lost 5 bases, and 10 bases lay in between. The CDR3 loop spans 15 amino acids. The CDR3 is CASSLVGPNNSPLHF. The CDR3 DNA sequence: TGTGCCAGCAGTTTAGTGGGCCCCAATAATTCACCCCTCCACTTT.

The V call is TRBV7-8, the J call TRBJ1-2, with D possibly TRBD1 on 5 matching bases. Trimming removed 5 bases from V and 2 bases from J, with 18 bases in between. Germline V gene data show CDR1 as SGHVS and CDR2 as FQNEAQ. This CDR3 contains 16 residues. The CDR3 region has the DNA TGTGCCAGCAGCCCCCTATTCGACAGTCTCAACTATGGCTACACCTTC. It is translated as CASSPLFDSLNYGYTF. Variable domain in full (rest from reference TRBV7-8 and TRBJ1-2): GAGVSQSPRYKVAKRGQDVALRCDPISGHVSLFWYQQALGQGPEFLTYFQNEAQLDKSGLPSDRFFAERPEGSVSTLKIQRTQQEDSAVYLCASSPLFDSLNYGYTFGSGTRLTVV.

J is TRBJ1-1 and V is TRBV29-1, with no clear D. CDR1 is SQVTM and CDR2 is ANQGSEA in the germline V gene. The CDR3 spans 12 residues. Trimming pared 6 bases from V and 4 bases from J, leaving 12 bases between. CDR3 in amino acids: CSVFGSLTEAFF. For the CDR3, the DNA is TGCAGCGTGTTCGGATCCCTCACTGAAGCTTTCTTT.

This chain joins TRBV14 and TRBJ1-2; D remains unclear. The V and J ends lost 3 bases and 5 bases respectively, with 13 bases between them. The CDR3 runs 14 residues. Germline-derived CDR1 and CDR2 are SGHDN and FVKESK. CDR3 in amino acids: CASSHSGLRYGYTF. The CDR3 region has the DNA TGTGCCAGCAGCCACTCAGGACTACGATATGGCTACACCTTC.

V is TRBV5-5 and J is TRBJ2-7; D is uncertain. The CDR3 contains 12 residues. Trimming left V 0 bases short and J 1 base short, with 2 bases between. Germline V lookup: CDR1 SGHKS, CDR2 YYEKEE (reference sequence). The CDR3 region is CASSLESYEQYF. CDR3 DNA sequence: TGTGCCAGCAGCTTGGAATCCTACGAGCAGTACTTC.

The gene calls are TRBV7-9 and TRBJ2-7; TRBD2 aligns across 8 bases. The germline gives CDR1 SEHNR, CDR2 FQNEAQ (reference sequence). Germline trimming cut 5 bases from V and 5 bases from J; bases unmatched to any gene: 14. This CDR3 is 16 amino acids long. CDR3 sequence: CASSRRSRGGIHEQYF. The CDR3 DNA reads TGTGCCAGCAGCCGGCGGAGTCGGGGGGGCATCCACGAGCAGTACTTC. The full variable domain, with the rest looked up from reference TRBV7-9 and TRBJ2-7, is DTGVSQNPRHKITKRGQNVTFRCDPISEHNRLYWYRQTLGQGPEFLTYFQNEAQLEKSRLLSDRFSAERPKGSFSTLEIQRTEQGDSAMYLCASSRRSRGGIHEQYFGPGTRLTVT.